Each of the 17 T cell receptor beta chains below was sequenced from the same sample in a study of coeliac disease. Sequencing used immunoSEQ multiplex PCR; TCRdb keeps in-frame clones, though not all of them. The table lists 3,500 to 4,500 clones, around 70% of them singletons. The sample was intraepithelial lymphocytes from the gut. Source of these receptors: a man aged 30 to 39 with celiac disease.

The chain links TRBV7-2 to TRBJ2-3; 10 bases match TRBD2. Per the germline V gene, CDR1 is SGHTA and CDR2 is FQGNSA. The CDR3 is 19 amino acids. J was trimmed by 5 bases and V by 5 bases; bases with no gene match: 19. In DNA form, the CDR3 reads TGTGCCAGCAGCAGGGCGGCTAGCGGGAGTCTGTGGGGTCGAGATACGCAGTATTTT. Translation: CASSRAASGSLWGRDTQYF. Supplemented by reference TRBV7-2 and TRBJ2-3, the full variable domain reads GAGVSQSPSNKVTEKGKDVELRCDPISGHTALYWYRQSLGQGLEFLIYFQGNSAPDKSGLPSDRFSAERTGGSVSTLTIQRTQQEDSAVYLCASSRAASGSLWGRDTQYFGPGTRLTVL.

The chain couples TRBV4-3 to TRBJ2-3; 9 nucleotides match TRBD1. With 0 bases clipped from V and 4 bases from J, the junction kept 2 bases outside the gene matches. The CDR3 extends over 15 amino acids. Germline CDR1 and CDR2: LGHNA and YSLEER. This chain's CDR3 is CASSQDRTGADTQYF. The CDR3 bases are TGCGCCAGCAGCCAAGACAGGACAGGGGCAGATACGCAGTATTTT.

This clone was seen only once. This chain joins TRBV30 and TRBJ2-4, with a possible D match to TRBD2 (6 bases). The CDR3 runs 16 residues. CDR1 is GTSNPN, CDR2 SVGIG, per germline (reference sequence). The ends were cut back, 0 bases at V and 0 bases at J, with 12 bases in the middle. CDR3 in DNA: TGTGCCTGGAGTGTTAGCGGTCGGGGAGCCAAAAACATTCAGTACTTC. Residues: CAWSVSGRGAKNIQYF. Based on the CDR3 plus reference TRBV30 and TRBJ2-4, the full variable domain is SQTIHQWPATLVQPVGSPLSLECTVEGTSNPNLYWYRQAAGRGLQLLFYSVGIGQISSEVPQNLSASRPQDRQFILSSKKLLLSDSGFYLCAWSVSGRGAKNIQYFGAGTRLSVL.

This clone is large in the sample. The chain employs TRBV9 and TRBJ2-7; 10 bases agree with TRBD1. The germline gives CDR1 SGDLS, CDR2 YYNGEE. The V and J ends lost 3 bases and 9 bases, in that order; junction bases with no gene match: 3. This CDR3 has 12 amino acids. This CDR3 reads CASSAGTGVQYF. The DNA for the CDR3 is TGTGCCAGCAGCGCCGGGACAGGGGTGCAGTACTTC.

In DNA form, the CDR3 reads TGTGCCAGCAGCTTCACGGGACTAGTTTATGAGCAGTTCTTC. Its protein is CASSFTGLVYEQFF. J is TRBJ2-1 and V is TRBV11-2; 8 positions match TRBD2. Germline CDR1 reads SGHAT; CDR2 reads FQNNGV. With V trimmed by 3 bases and J by 8 bases, 6 bases remained unmatched. The CDR3 spans 14 residues.

This clone was picked up a small number of times. At one boundary the junction diverges from the germline segment, which might be a read error. This chain links TRBV6-5 with TRBJ1-1; 7 bases line up with TRBD1. The CDR3 sequence is 13 residues long. Germline CDR1 MNHEY, CDR2 SVGAGI. Written as DNA, the CDR3 is TGTGCCAGCAGACAGACAGGGTTCACTAAAGCTTTCTTT. It encodes CASRQTGFTKAFF.

For the CDR3, the DNA is TGTGCCACCTCCAGGGGGCTTGAGCAGTTCTTC. This sequence encodes CATSRGLEQFF. The rearrangement links TRBV19 to TRBJ2-1; 8 bases line up with TRBD1. With 10 bases clipped from V and 9 bases from J, the junction kept 5 bases outside the gene matches. Germline assignment: CDR1 LNHDA and CDR2 SQIVND (reference sequence). The CDR3 has 11 amino acids.

The chain joins TRBV12-1 to TRBJ1-1; TRBD1, the D gene given by the table, was not confirmed from the DNA. TRBV12-1 is annotated as a pseudogene. There are 15 residues in the CDR3. In nucleotides, the CDR3 is TGTGCCAGCAGCTGGGGACAGGGTCCGAACACTGAAGCTTTCTTT. This gives the protein CASSWGQGPNTEAFF.

The chain has TRBV2 and TRBJ2-7; possible D gene TRBD1, 6 bases. The CDR3 contains 13 residues. With 8 bases removed from V and 1 base from J, the gap between germline ends came to 12 bases. Germline lookup yields CDR1 SNHLY and CDR2 FYNNEI. CDR3 nucleotides: TGTGCCAGCTATTGGGACAAATCCTACGAGCAGTACTTC. Residues: CASYWDKSYEQYF.

The chain couples TRBV10-3 to TRBJ1-5; no clear D gene. The CDR3 has 15 residues. The germline V and J ends were trimmed by 3 bases and 5 bases, with 14 bases remaining between them. Germline assignment: CDR1 ENHRY and CDR2 SYGVKD. The CDR3 coding sequence is TGTGCCATCAGTGAAGATCGAGGGTACGATCAGCCCCAGCATTTT. This gives the protein CAISEDRGYDQPQHF.

This CDR3 is CASSSQTFRGTKLFF. The CDR3 bases are TGTGCCAGCAGTTCACAGACTTTTCGGGGGACAAAACTGTTTTTT. The chain has TRBV6-6 and TRBJ1-4, with D perhaps matching TRBD1 (5 bases). The CDR3 totals 15 residues. Germline V gene lookup returns CDR1 MNHNY and CDR2 SVGAGI (reference sequence). V shed 4 bases and J shed 10 bases, with 19 bases lying between them.

This chain uses TRBV28 with TRBJ2-1; the match to TRBD2 covers 9 bases. Trimming took 2 bases from V and 3 from J; bases not matched to a gene: 5. Looked up from germline, CDR1 is MDHEN and CDR2 is SYDVKM. The CDR3 runs to 16 residues. The CDR3 loop is CASSLVSGGNYNEQFF. The CDR3 coding sequence is TGTGCCAGCAGTTTAGTAAGCGGGGGGAACTACAATGAGCAGTTCTTC.

The V and J genes are TRBV18 and TRBJ2-7; 10 bases agree with TRBD1. Germline loops: CDR1 KGHSH, CDR2 LQKENI. V shed 6 bases and J 3 bases; nucleotides not matched to a gene: 8. This CDR3 region has 15 residues. The CDR3 is CASSSRQGASYEQYF. CDR3 sequence (DNA): TGTGCCAGCTCGAGCAGACAGGGGGCGAGCTACGAGCAGTACTTC.

This chain joins TRBV6-1 and TRBJ2-3; maybe TRBD2 (6 bases). CDR3 length: 14 amino acids. V was shortened by 0 bases and J by 14 bases, with 18 bases between the two germline ends. Germline assignment: CDR1 MNHNS and CDR2 SASEGT. The CDR3 bases are TGTGCCAGCAGTGAAGCGCTGCGGGGTACCTCAAGGTATTTT. This codes for CASSEALRGTSRYF.

The genes are TRBV7-9 and TRBJ1-5; D is unclear. Per germline, CDR1 SEHNR and CDR2 FQNEAQ (reference sequence). There are 12 residues in the CDR3. V lost 5 bases to trimming and J lost 4 bases, with 6 bases between them. CDR3 amino acids: CASSGGNQPQHF. The CDR3 DNA sequence: TGTGCCAGCAGCGGAGGGAATCAGCCCCAGCATTTT.

The V gene is TRBV28, the J gene TRBJ2-4; D not resolved. Germline CDR1 is MDHEN and CDR2 is SYDVKM. The CDR3 loop spans 13 amino acids. V was cut by 10 bases and J by 1 base, with 11 bases left in between. DNA of the CDR3: TGTGCCATCTCCTGTATCGCCAAAAACATTCAGTACTTC. It translates to CAISCIAKNIQYF. The whole variable domain, remainder taken from reference TRBV28 and TRBJ2-4, is DVKVTQSSRYLVKRTGEKVFLECVQDMDHENMFWYRQDPGLGLRLIYFSYDVKMKEKGDIPEGYSVSREKKERFSLILESASTNQTSMYLCAISCIAKNIQYFGAGTRLSVL.

This chain uses TRBV7-6 with TRBJ2-7, with 7 bases lining up with TRBD2. The length of the CDR3 is 12 residues. V shed 1 base and J 10 bases; nucleotides not matched to a gene: 4. Germline CDR1 is SGHVS and CDR2 is FNYEAQ. CDR3 protein: CASSLVRGDQYF. For the CDR3, the DNA is TGTGCCAGCAGCTTAGTTCGGGGGGACCAGTACTTC.